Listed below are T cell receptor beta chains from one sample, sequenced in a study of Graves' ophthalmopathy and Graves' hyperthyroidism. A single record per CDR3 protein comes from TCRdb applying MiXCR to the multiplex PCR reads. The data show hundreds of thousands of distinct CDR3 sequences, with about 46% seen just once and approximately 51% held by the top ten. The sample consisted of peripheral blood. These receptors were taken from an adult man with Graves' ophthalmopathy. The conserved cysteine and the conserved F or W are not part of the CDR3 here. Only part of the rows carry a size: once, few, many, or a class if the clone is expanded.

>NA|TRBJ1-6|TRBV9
AGSRDGTNSPLH
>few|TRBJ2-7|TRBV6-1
ATRGTATPYEQY
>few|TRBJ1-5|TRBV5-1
ASSAGYGQPQH
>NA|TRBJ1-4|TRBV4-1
ASSQIWGPDEKLF
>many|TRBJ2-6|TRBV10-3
AISEGGSGANVLT
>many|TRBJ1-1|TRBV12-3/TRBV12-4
ATLRQGASTEAF
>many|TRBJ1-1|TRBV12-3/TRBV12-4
ARPGWNTEAF
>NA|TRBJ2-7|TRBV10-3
ASRDRVMNEQY
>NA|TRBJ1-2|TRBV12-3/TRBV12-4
ASSPNRGAYGYT
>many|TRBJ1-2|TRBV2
ASSAGGEGYGYT
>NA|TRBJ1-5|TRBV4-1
ASSQDQETVEPQH
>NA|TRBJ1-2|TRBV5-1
ASSFDRVYGYT
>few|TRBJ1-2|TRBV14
ASSHRDIRNYGYT
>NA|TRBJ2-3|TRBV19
ASRGSPGQGLTDTQY
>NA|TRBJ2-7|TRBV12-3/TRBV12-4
ASFHQMGQYEQY
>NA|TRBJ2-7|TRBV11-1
ASSPQGQNSYEQY
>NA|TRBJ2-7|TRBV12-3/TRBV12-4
ASSLGHGTVEQY
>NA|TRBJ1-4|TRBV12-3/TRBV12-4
ASSPHTGSKLF
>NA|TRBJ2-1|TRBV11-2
ASSLPTREEQF
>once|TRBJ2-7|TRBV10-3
ASSLPNSKQY
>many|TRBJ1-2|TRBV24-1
ATSESGYDGYT
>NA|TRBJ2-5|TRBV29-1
STGTSGGAGPRETQY
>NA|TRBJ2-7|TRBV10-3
AISSAGNTGEQY
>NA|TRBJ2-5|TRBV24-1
ATKEGLLETQY
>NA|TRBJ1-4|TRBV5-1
ASSLGQVEEKLF
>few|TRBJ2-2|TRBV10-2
ASRVQGLAGELF
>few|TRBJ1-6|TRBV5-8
AFAGVLMGTLH
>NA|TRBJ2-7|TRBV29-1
SVDDHYEQY
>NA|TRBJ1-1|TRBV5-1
ASSLQDPDTEAF
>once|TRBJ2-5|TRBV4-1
ASRLAGGRRRETQY
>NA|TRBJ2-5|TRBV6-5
ASSYVAGREETQY
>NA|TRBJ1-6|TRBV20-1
SAIDRGNSPLH
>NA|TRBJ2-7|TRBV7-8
ASSLVASGRGEQY
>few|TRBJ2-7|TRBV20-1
SASPTGVWGSYEQY
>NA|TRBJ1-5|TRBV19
ASSTGQQPQH
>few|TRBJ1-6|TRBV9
ASSARDRGSPLH